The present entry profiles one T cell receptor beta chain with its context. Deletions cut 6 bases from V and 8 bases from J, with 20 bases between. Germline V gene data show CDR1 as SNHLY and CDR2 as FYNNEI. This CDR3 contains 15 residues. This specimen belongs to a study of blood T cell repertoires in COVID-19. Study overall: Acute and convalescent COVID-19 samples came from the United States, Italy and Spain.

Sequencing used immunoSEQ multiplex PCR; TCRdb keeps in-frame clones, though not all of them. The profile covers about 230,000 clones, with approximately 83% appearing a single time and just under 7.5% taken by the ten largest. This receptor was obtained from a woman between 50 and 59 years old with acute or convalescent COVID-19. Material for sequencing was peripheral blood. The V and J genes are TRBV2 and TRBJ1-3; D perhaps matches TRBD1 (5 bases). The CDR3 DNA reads TGTGCCAGCAGAAGGCGGACGCTAATAGGGGACACCATATATTTT. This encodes CASRRRTLIGDTIYF.